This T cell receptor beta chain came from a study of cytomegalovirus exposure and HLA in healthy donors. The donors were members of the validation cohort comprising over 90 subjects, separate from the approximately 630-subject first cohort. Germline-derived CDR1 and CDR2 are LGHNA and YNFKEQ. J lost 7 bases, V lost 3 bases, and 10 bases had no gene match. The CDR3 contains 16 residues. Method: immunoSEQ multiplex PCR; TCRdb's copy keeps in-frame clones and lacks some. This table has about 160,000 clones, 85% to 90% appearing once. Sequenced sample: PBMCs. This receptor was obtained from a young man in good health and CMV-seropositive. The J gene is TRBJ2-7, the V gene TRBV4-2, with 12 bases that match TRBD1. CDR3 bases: TGTGCCAGCAGCCAGGACCCGGGACAGGGGGCGAAGGAGCAGTACTTC. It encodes CASSQDPGQGAKEQYF.